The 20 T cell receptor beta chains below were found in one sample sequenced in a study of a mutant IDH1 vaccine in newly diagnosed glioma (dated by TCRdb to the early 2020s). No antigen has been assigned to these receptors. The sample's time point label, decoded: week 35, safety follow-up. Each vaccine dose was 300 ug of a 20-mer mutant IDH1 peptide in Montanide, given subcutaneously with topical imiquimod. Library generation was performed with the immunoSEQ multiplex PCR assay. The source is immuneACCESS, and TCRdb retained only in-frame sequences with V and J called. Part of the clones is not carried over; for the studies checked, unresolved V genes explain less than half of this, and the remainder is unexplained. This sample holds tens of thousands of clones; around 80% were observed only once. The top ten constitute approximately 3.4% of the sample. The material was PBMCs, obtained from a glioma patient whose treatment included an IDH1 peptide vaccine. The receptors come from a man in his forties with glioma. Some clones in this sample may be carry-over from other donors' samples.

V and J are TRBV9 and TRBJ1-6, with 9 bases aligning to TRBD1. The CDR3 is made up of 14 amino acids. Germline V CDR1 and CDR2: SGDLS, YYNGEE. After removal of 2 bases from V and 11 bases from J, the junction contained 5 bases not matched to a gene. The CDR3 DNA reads TGTGCCAGCAGCGTCGGGACAGGGAGTACACCCCTCCACTTT. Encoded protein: CASSVGTGSTPLHF.

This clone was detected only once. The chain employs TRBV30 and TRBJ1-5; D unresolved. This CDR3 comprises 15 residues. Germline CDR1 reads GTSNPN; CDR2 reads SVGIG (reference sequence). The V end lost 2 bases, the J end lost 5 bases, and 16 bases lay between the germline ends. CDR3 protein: CAWSPSRRADQPQHF. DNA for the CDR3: TGTGCCTGGAGTCCGAGTCGGAGGGCCGATCAGCCCCAGCATTTT. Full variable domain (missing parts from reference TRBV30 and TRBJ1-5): SQTIHQWPATLVQPVGSPLSLECTVEGTSNPNLYWYRQAAGRGLQLLFYSVGIGQISSEVPQNLSASRPQDRQFILSSKKLLLSDSGFYLCAWSPSRRADQPQHFGDGTRLSIL.

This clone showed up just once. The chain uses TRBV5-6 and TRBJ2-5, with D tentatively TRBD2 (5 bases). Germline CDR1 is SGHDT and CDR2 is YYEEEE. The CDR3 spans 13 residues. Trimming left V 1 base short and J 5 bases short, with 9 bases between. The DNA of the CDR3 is TGTGCCAGCAGCTTGCTAGCCGGGGAGACCCAGTACTTC. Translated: CASSLLAGETQYF.

CDR3: CASSSGEARDRGYSNYGYTF. The CDR3 DNA follows: TGTGCCAGCAGTTCCGGGGAAGCCCGGGACAGGGGTTATTCTAACTATGGCTACACCTTC. The rearrangement joins TRBV27 to TRBJ1-2, with TRBD1 identical over 10 bases. The CDR3 spans 20 residues. V lost 4 bases, J lost 0 bases, and 17 bases stayed unmatched. The germline gives CDR1 MNHEY, CDR2 SMNVEV (reference sequence).

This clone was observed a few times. CDR3: CARSGGCATPLEAFF. CDR3 in DNA: TGTGCCAGAAGCGGGGGATGCGCTACCCCCCTTGAAGCTTTCTTT. V and J are TRBV5-3 and TRBJ1-1, with D maybe TRBD1 (5 bases). TRBV5-3 carries the ORF label, with uncertain function. This CDR3 spans 15 amino acids. Trimming stripped 4 bases from V and 7 bases from J, with 20 bases between.

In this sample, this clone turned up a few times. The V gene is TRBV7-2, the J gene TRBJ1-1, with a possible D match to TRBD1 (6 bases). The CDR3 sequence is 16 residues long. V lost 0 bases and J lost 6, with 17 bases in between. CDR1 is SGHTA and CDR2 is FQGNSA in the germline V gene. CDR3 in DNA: TGTGCCAGCAGCTTAGCGGCAGGGGCTGCGTTGCCTGAAGCTTTCTTT. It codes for CASSLAAGAALPEAFF.

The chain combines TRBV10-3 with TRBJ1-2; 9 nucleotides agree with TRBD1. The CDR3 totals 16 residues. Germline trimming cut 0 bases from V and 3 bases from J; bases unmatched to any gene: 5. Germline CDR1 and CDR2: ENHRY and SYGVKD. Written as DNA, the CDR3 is TGTGCCATCAGTGAGTCGAGCGACAGGGGGGACTATGGCTACACCTTC. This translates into CAISESSDRGDYGYTF.

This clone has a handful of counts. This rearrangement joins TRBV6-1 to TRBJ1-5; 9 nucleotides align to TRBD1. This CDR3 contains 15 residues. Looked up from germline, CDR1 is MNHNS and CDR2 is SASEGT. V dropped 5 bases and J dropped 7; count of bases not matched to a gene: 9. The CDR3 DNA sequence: TGTGCCAGCAGTACAGTAACAGGGGGCGGCCAGCCCCAGCATTTT. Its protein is CASSTVTGGGQPQHF.

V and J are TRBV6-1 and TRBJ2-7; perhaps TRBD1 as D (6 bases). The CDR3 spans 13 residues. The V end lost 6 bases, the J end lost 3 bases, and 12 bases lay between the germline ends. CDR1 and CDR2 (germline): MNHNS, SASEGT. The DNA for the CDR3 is TGTGCCAGCAGACAGGGTGTAGTCTACGAGCAGTACTTC. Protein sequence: CASRQGVVYEQYF.

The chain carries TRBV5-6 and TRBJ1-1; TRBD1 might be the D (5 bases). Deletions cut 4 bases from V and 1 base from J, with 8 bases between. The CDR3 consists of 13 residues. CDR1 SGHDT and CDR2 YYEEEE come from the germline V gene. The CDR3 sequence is CASSGQGNTEAFF. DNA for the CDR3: TGTGCCAGCAGCGGGCAGGGGAACACTGAAGCTTTCTTT.

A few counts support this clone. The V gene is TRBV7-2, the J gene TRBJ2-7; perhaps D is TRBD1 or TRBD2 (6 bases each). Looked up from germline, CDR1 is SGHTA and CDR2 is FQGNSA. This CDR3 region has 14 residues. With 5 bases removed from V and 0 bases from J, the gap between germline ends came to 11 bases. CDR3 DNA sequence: TGTGCCAGCAGCGTACAGGGAGGCTCCTACGAGCAGTACTTC. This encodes CASSVQGGSYEQYF.

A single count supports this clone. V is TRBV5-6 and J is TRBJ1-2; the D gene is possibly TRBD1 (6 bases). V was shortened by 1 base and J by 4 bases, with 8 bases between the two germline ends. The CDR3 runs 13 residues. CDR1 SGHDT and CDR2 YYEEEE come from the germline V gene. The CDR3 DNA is TGTGCCAGCAGCTTGAACAGGGTCTATGGCTACACCTTC. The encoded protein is CASSLNRVYGYTF.

The CDR3 coding sequence is TGCGGGAGCACTAGCGGGGGGCGAAACACCGGGGAGCTGTTTTTT. Translating it yields CGSTSGGRNTGELFF. The chain is built from TRBV29-1 and TRBJ2-2; 12 bases fit TRBD2. The CDR3 extends over 15 amino acids. The germline gives CDR1 SQVTM, CDR2 ANQGSEA.

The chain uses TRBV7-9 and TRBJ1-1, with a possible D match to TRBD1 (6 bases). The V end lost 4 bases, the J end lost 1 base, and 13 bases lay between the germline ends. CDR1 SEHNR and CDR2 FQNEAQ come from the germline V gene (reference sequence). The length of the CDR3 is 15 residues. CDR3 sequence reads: CASSSPEDRNTEAFF. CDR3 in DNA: TGTGCCAGCAGCTCTCCCGAGGACAGGAACACTGAAGCTTTCTTT.

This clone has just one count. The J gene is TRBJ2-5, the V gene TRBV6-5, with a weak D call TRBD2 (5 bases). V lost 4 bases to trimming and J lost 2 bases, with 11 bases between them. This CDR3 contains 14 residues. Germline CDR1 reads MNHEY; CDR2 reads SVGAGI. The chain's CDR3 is CASSFNPGQETQYF. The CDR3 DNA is TGTGCCAGCAGTTTCAACCCGGGGCAAGAGACCCAGTACTTC.

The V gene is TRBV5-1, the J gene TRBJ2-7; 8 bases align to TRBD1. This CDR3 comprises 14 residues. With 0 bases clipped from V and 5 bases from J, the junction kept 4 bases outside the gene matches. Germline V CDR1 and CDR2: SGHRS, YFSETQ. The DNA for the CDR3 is TGCGCCAGCAGCTTGGGACAGGGGCCCAACGAGCAGTACTTC. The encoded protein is CASSLGQGPNEQYF.

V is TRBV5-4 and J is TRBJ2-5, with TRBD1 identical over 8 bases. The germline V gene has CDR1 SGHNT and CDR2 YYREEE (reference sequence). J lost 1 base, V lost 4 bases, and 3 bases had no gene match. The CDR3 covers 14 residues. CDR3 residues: CASSLGQAQETQYF. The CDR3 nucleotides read TGTGCCAGCAGCCTGGGACAGGCCCAAGAGACCCAGTACTTC.

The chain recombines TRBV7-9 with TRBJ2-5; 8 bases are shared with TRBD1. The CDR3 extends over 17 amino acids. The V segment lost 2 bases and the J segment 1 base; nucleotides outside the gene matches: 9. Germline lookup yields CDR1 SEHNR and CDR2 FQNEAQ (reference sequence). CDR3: CASSLPPGQAAQETQYF. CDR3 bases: TGTGCCAGCAGCTTACCGCCGGGACAGGCGGCCCAAGAGACCCAGTACTTC.

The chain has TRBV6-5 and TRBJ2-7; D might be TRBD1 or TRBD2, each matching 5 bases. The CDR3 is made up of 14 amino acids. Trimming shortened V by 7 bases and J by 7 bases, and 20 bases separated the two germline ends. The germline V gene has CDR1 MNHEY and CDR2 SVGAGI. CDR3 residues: CASTYRDPEGEQYF. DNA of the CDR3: TGTGCCAGCACCTACCGGGACCCCGAAGGGGAGCAGTACTTC.

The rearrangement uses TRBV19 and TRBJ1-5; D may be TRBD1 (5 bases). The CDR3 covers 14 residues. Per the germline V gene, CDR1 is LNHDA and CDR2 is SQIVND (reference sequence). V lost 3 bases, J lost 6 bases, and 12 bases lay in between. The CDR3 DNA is TGTGCCAGTAGTATCTCCAGGGAATCTCAGCCCCAGCATTTT. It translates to CASSISRESQPQHF. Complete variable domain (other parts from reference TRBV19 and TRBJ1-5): DGGITQSPKYLFRKEGQNVTLSCEQNLNHDAMYWYRQDPGQGLRLIYYSQIVNDFQKGDIAEGYSVSREKKESFPLTVTSAQKNPTAFYLCASSISRESQPQHFGDGTRLSIL.